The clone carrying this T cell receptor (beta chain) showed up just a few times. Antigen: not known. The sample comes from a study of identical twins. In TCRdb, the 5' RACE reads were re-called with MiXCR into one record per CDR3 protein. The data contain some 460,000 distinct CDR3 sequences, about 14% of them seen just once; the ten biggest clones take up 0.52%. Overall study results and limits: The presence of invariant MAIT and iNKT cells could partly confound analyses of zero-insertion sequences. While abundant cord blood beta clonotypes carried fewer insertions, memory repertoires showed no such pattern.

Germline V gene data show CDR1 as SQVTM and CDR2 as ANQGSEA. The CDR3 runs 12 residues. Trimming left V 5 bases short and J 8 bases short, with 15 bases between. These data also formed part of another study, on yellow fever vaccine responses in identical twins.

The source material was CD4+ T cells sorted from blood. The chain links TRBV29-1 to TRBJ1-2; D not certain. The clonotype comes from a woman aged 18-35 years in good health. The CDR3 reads CSVWAAGGGYTF. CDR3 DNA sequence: TGCAGCGTTTGGGCAGCCGGTGGGGGCTACACCTTC.